The 6 T cell receptor beta chains reported below all come from one sample, sequenced in a study of T-cell memory formation after mild COVID-19. Each CDR3 protein gets one entry after TCRdb re-called the 5' RACE reads with MiXCR. This repertoire shows about 190,000 distinct CDR3 sequences, around 20% found once; its top ten account for 2.4%. The sequencing input was PBMCs or a T cell subset sorted from them (not recorded which). The receptors were sampled from an adult woman who had mild COVID-19 (a few samples of this study predate the infection). Cell type and time point are not known.

This clonotype was observed a handful of times. V and J are TRBV12-3 or TRBV12-4 and TRBJ2-2; D ambiguous. Trimming cost V 5 bases and J 4 bases, with 14 bases left between them. The CDR3 runs 15 residues. The CDR3 here is CASSPRGSSTGELFF. For the CDR3, the DNA is TGTGCCAGCAGTCCGCGAGGTAGCAGCACCGGGGAGCTGTTTTTT.

The V gene is TRBV19, the J gene TRBJ1-2; D call uncertain. This CDR3 has 13 residues. CDR1 and CDR2 from the germline V gene are LNHDA and SQIVND (reference sequence). V lost 6 bases to trimming and J lost 4 bases, with 12 bases between them. The CDR3 here is CASRGAQFYGYTF. In DNA, the CDR3 is TGTGCCAGTAGGGGCGCGCAGTTCTATGGCTACACCTTC.

This chain joins TRBV20-1 and TRBJ1-1; the D gene is possibly TRBD1 (5 bases). Trimming removed 4 bases from V and 1 base from J, with 10 bases in between. Per germline, CDR1 DFQATT and CDR2 SNEGSKA (reference sequence). The CDR3 runs 13 residues. The CDR3 sequence: CSAIIGGNTEAFF. In nucleotides, the CDR3 is TGCAGTGCTATCATTGGGGGGAACACTGAAGCTTTCTTT.

This clonotype was counted a few times. The chain links TRBV15 to TRBJ2-7; maybe TRBD1 (7 bases). V gave up 0 bases and J gave up 6 bases, with 12 bases separating them. From germline, CDR1 is LNHNV and CDR2 YYDKDF (reference sequence). The CDR3 is made up of 14 amino acids. This chain's CDR3 is CATSRDAGQSEQYF. In nucleotides, the CDR3 is TGTGCCACCAGCAGAGATGCGGGACAGAGCGAGCAGTACTTC.

The chain employs TRBV4-1 and TRBJ2-1, with TRBD2 matching 13 bases. Looked up from germline, CDR1 is MGHRA and CDR2 is YSYEKL. V was pared by 2 bases and J by 7 bases, with 5 bases of the junction left unmatched. The CDR3 consists of 16 residues. The CDR3 sequence is CASSQWTSGSGNEQFF. For the CDR3, the DNA is TGCGCCAGCAGCCAATGGACTAGCGGGAGTGGGAATGAGCAGTTCTTC.

The chain has TRBV11-2 and TRBJ2-1; D gene uncertain. The CDR3 contains 11 residues. CDR1 is SGHAT and CDR2 is FQNNGV in the germline V gene. Trimming left V 6 bases short and J 4 bases short, with 4 bases between. CDR3 sequence: CASRSYNEQFF. The DNA of the CDR3 is TGTGCCAGCAGATCATACAATGAGCAGTTCTTC.